These 14 T cell receptor beta chains share one sample of origin, sequenced in a study of Graves' ophthalmopathy and Graves' hyperthyroidism. Transcripts of RNA were the source for amplifying TCR beta CDR3 regions. The authors performed first-round RT-PCR with HTBI primers and then a second-round multiplex PCR. One entry per CDR3 protein results from TCRdb running MiXCR on the multiplex PCR reads. The sample has 500,000 to 800,000 distinct CDR3 sequences, roughly 41% seen once. Sequencing was carried out using peripheral blood. These receptors were collected from an adult man with Graves' ophthalmopathy.

The V and J genes are TRBV10-2 and TRBJ2-3, with TRBD1 identical over 8 bases. Germline values: CDR1 WSHSY, CDR2 SAAADI. CDR3 length: 15 amino acids. J was trimmed by 5 bases and V by 6 bases; bases with no gene match: 10. CDR3 in amino acids: CASRDREAFGDTQYF. CDR3 bases: TGCGCCAGCAGGGACAGGGAAGCTTTCGGAGATACGCAGTATTTT.

This clonotype was seen repeatedly, ten times or more. The chain has TRBV2 and TRBJ1-5, with TRBD1 matching 7 bases. The CDR3 contains 14 residues. The V gene end was trimmed by 6 bases and the J gene end by 1 base; junction bases not matched to a gene: 3. Germline CDR1 SNHLY, CDR2 FYNNEI. CDR3 DNA: TGTGCCAGCAGGAGACAGGGAAGCAATCAGCCCCAGCATTTT. This gives the protein CASRRQGSNQPQHF.

This clonotype was observed many times. The rearrangement uses TRBV7-9 and TRBJ2-2; D may be TRBD2 (6 bases). The V end was cut by 5 bases, the J end by 6 bases, with 13 bases between. CDR3 length equals 14 residues. Germline-derived CDR1 and CDR2 are SEHNR and FQNEAQ (reference sequence). In nucleotides, the CDR3 is TGTGCCAGCAGCCCACCGACGGGGGCCGGGGAGCTGTTTTTT. It is translated as CASSPPTGAGELFF.

This clonotype was recorded at least ten times. The chain links TRBV4-2 to TRBJ1-4, with TRBD1 matching over 7 bases. V was clipped by 0 bases and J by 6 bases; unmatched bases: 4. The germline gives CDR1 LGHNA, CDR2 YNFKEQ. The CDR3 loop spans 15 amino acids. The CDR3 is CASSQDLGQDEKLFF. The CDR3 DNA reads as TGTGCCAGCAGCCAAGATCTAGGACAGGATGAAAAACTGTTTTTT.

This clonotype was seen ten or more times. One end of the junction fails to match germline, which may point to a read error. The chain couples TRBV10-3 to TRBJ1-5; D uncertain. The CDR3 runs 13 residues. Germline V gene data show CDR1 as ENHRY and CDR2 as SYGVKD. The CDR3 reads CASSTRPSQPQHF. The CDR3 DNA sequence: TGTGCCAGCAGTACCCGCCCCAGCCAGCCCCAGCATTTT.

The chain combines TRBV29-1 with TRBJ2-3; 8 positions agree with TRBD1. V gave up 7 bases and J gave up 4 bases; unmatched junction bases: 7. Germline CDR1 and CDR2: SQVTM and ANQGSEA. The CDR3 has 13 residues. CDR3 residues: CSATGQGPDTQYF. CDR3 DNA sequence: TGCAGCGCCACAGGACAGGGCCCAGATACGCAGTATTTT.

The chain uses TRBV29-1 and TRBJ1-2; D unresolved. This CDR3 spans 12 amino acids. The germline V gene has CDR1 SQVTM and CDR2 ANQGSEA. Trimming cost V 7 bases and J 3 bases, with 12 bases left between them. CDR3 in DNA: TGCAGCGGCAAGGATTCCTACTATGGCTACACCTTC. The encoded protein is CSGKDSYYGYTF. Variable domain in full (rest from reference TRBV29-1 and TRBJ1-2): SAVISQKPSRDICQRGTSLTIQCQVDSQVTMMFWYRQQPGQSLTLIATANQGSEATYESGFVIDKFPISRPNLTFSTLTVSNMSPEDSSIYLCSGKDSYYGYTFGSGTRLTVV.

This chain's CDR3 is CASSELTGGTEAFF. CDR3 nucleotides: TGTGCCAGCAGTGAACTGACAGGGGGCACTGAAGCTTTCTTT. This chain joins TRBV2 and TRBJ1-1, with TRBD1 identical over 9 bases. CDR1 is SNHLY and CDR2 is FYNNEI in the germline V gene. CDR3 size: 14 residues. With 2 bases clipped from V and 4 bases from J, the junction kept 2 bases outside the gene matches.

The chain links TRBV11-1 to TRBJ1-2; 7 nucleotides agree with TRBD1. After removal of 0 bases from V and 0 bases from J, the junction contained 4 bases not matched to a gene. The germline V gene encodes CDR1 SGHAT and CDR2 FQDESV (reference sequence). The CDR3 length is 16 residues. DNA of the CDR3: TGTGCCAGCAGCTTAGCGACGACAGGGTCTAACTATGGCTACACCTTC. Amino acids: CASSLATTGSNYGYTF.

This clonotype was seen a handful of times. The V and J genes are TRBV20-1 and TRBJ2-2; TRBD1 might be the D (6 bases). With 4 bases removed from V and 2 bases from J, the gap between germline ends came to 11 bases. This CDR3 region has 14 residues. Germline assignment: CDR1 DFQATT and CDR2 SNEGSKA (reference sequence). The CDR3 bases are TGCAGTGCTATGAGACAGGTCAACACCGGGGAGCTGTTTTTT. Residues: CSAMRQVNTGELFF.

The chain employs TRBV20-1 and TRBJ2-2; D unresolved. Trimming removed 5 bases from V and 0 bases from J, with 7 bases in between. This CDR3 spans 13 amino acids. CDR1 is DFQATT, CDR2 SNEGSKA, per germline (reference sequence). The CDR3 DNA is TGCAGTGCTGGAAACGCGAACACCGGGGAGCTGTTTTTT. Its translation is CSAGNANTGELFF.

This clonotype was seen at least ten times. This chain joins TRBV10-2 and TRBJ1-2; TRBD1 matches 11 bases. The junction had 12 bases not matched to a gene; V was cut back by 3 bases and J by 6 bases. The CDR3 spans 17 residues. Germline V CDR1 and CDR2: WSHSY, SAAADI. CDR3 sequence (DNA): TGCGCCAGCAGTGACGGACAGGGGGCCGTTATAAGCCATGGCTACACCTTC. Its translation is CASSDGQGAVISHGYTF.

This clonotype was observed at least ten times. The chain links TRBV25-1 to TRBJ1-2, with 12 bases identical to TRBD1. Germline trimming cut 4 bases from V and 4 bases from J; bases unmatched to any gene: 7. The CDR3 loop spans 16 amino acids. The germline gives CDR1 MGHDK, CDR2 SYGVNS. As DNA, the CDR3 is TGTGCCAGCAGTGTCTCGGGGACAGGGGGCGTCTATGGCTACACCTTC. Protein sequence: CASSVSGTGGVYGYTF.

Details on this clonotype: This may be a read error: a much more frequent sequence differs by one nucleotide. V gene TRBV5-1 combines with J gene TRBJ2-7; 8 nucleotides match TRBD1. Germline lookup yields CDR1 SGHRS and CDR2 YFSETQ. The CDR3 is made up of 13 amino acids. In DNA form, the CDR3 reads TGCGCCGGCAGCTTTCCGGACAGGGACGAGCAGTACTTC. Translation gives CAGSFPDRDEQYF.